These 25 T cell receptor beta chains were all obtained from the same sample, sequenced in a study of T cells in localized non-small cell lung cancer. Using immunoSEQ multiplex PCR, the repertoire was profiled, and TCRdb retains in-frame clones only, with some absent. The sample includes 800 to 900 clones, roughly a sixth of them seen just once. The sample here was normal lung tissue next to the tumor, taken before any cancer treatment. These receptors were obtained from a female donor of 60 years or more with stage II squamous cell lung carcinoma.

V and J are TRBV5-1 and TRBJ2-3, with TRBD1 as a possible D gene (6 bases). V gave up 4 bases and J gave up 4 bases, with 13 bases separating them. There are 14 residues in the CDR3. In germline, CDR1 is SGHRS, CDR2 YFSETQ. The CDR3 region is CASSQETGSDTQYF. The CDR3 DNA sequence: TGCGCCAGCAGCCAGGAAACAGGGTCAGATACGCAGTATTTT.

This clone was seen a few times. This chain connects TRBV11-3 to TRBJ2-5, with 12 bases aligning to TRBD2. This CDR3 spans 16 amino acids. Germline loops: CDR1 SGHNT, CDR2 YENEEA. The V gene end was trimmed by 3 bases and the J gene end by 0 bases; junction bases not matched to a gene: 2. CDR3: CASSFWTSGDQETQYF. CDR3 nucleotides: TGTGCCAGCAGCTTTTGGACTAGCGGGGACCAAGAGACCCAGTACTTC.

This clone was seen a handful of times. The CDR3 protein is CASSDRAGELTGELFF. CDR3 DNA: TGTGCCAGCAGTGATCGGGCGGGAGAGTTGACCGGGGAGCTGTTTTTT. The chain joins TRBV9 to TRBJ2-2, with 7 bases lining up with TRBD2. Trimming at V came to 5 bases and at J to 5 bases, leaving 12 bases not matched to a gene. Germline assignment: CDR1 SGDLS and CDR2 YYNGEE. There are 16 residues in the CDR3.

This clone is large within its sample. CDR3 residues: CASSDSQGYEQYF. Written as DNA, the CDR3 is TGTGCCAGCAGTGACTCCCAGGGCTACGAGCAGTACTTC. The chain employs TRBV9 and TRBJ2-7; D possibly corresponds to TRBD1 (5 bases). The CDR3 is 13 residues long. Germline values: CDR1 SGDLS, CDR2 YYNGEE. Trimming took 5 bases from V and 3 from J, leaving 12 bases between them. Full variable domain (outside the CDR3, taken from reference TRBV9 and TRBJ2-7): DSGVTQTPKHLITATGQRVTLRCSPRSGDLSVYWYQQSLDQGLQFLIQYYNGEERAKGNILERFSAQQFPDLHSELNLSSLELGDSALYFCASSDSQGYEQYFGPGTRLTVT.

The J gene is TRBJ1-3, the V gene TRBV29-1, with TRBD1 matching over 8 bases. Germline V gene data show CDR1 as SQVTM and CDR2 as ANQGSEA. CDR3 length: 15 amino acids. Trimming removed 7 bases from V and 3 bases from J; junction bases left unmatched: 11. The CDR3 DNA reads as TGCAGCGCATGGGGGGCAGGGGGCGTTGGAAACACCATATATTTT. Its translation is CSAWGAGGVGNTIYF.

This clone rates as large (0.1 to 1%). The V call is TRBV28, the J call TRBJ1-5; TRBD1 aligns across 12 bases. CDR1 MDHEN and CDR2 SYDVKM come from the germline V gene. Losses at the gene ends were 10 bases for V and 2 bases for J; bases not matched to a gene: 9. CDR3 size: 16 residues. CDR3 in amino acids: CATRDRGREGNQPQHF. Written as DNA, the CDR3 is TGTGCCACCCGGGACAGGGGGCGCGAGGGCAATCAGCCCCAGCATTTT.

The chain couples TRBV28 to TRBJ1-2, with D maybe TRBD1 (5 bases). CDR1 and CDR2 (germline): MDHEN, SYDVKM. Trimming pared 5 bases from V and 4 bases from J, leaving 14 bases between. The CDR3 has 14 amino acids. CDR3 sequence: CASSLPQGGYGYTF. CDR3 DNA sequence: TGTGCCAGCAGTCTCCCGCAGGGTGGCTATGGCTACACCTTC.

The chain carries TRBV9 and TRBJ2-2; the D call may be TRBD1 or TRBD2 (6 bases each). The V end lost 5 bases, the J end lost 5 bases, and 22 bases lay between the germline ends. CDR3 length equals 17 residues. The germline V gene encodes CDR1 SGDLS and CDR2 YYNGEE. This chain's CDR3 is CASSEPHGGPRTGELFF. In DNA, the CDR3 is TGTGCCAGCAGTGAACCCCACGGGGGCCCCAGAACCGGGGAGCTGTTTTTT.

The genes are TRBV30 and TRBJ2-3; D gene ambiguous. The CDR3 extends over 11 amino acids. Germline V gives CDR1 GTSNPN, CDR2 SVGIG (reference sequence). The V end was cut by 4 bases, the J end by 5 bases, with 7 bases between. CDR3 bases: TGTGCCTGGACCCCGCGAGATACGCAGTATTTT. It is translated as CAWTPRDTQYF.

This clone is labeled large. The gene calls are TRBV9 and TRBJ2-2; the D is unclear. CDR1 and CDR2 (germline): SGDLS, YYNGEE. V lost 0 bases and J 6 bases, leaving 9 bases between the germline ends. The CDR3 totals 14 residues. CDR3 coding DNA: TGTGCCAGCAGCGTAGACCCAAGGGCCGGGGAGCTGTTTTTT. Residues: CASSVDPRAGELFF.

This clone counts as large (0.1 to 1%). The chain carries TRBV11-3 and TRBJ1-2, with 8 bases lining up with TRBD1. Per germline, CDR1 SGHNT and CDR2 YENEEA. Germline trimming cut 3 bases from V and 4 bases from J; bases unmatched to any gene: 7. The CDR3 totals 15 residues. CDR3 nucleotides: TGTGCCAGCAGCTTGGCGGGACAGGAGGCCTATGGCTACACCTTC. This gives the protein CASSLAGQEAYGYTF.

V gene TRBV28 combines with J gene TRBJ2-3; possibly TRBD2 for D (6 bases). The germline CDR1 and CDR2 sequences are MDHEN and SYDVKM. V gave up 6 bases and J gave up 3 bases, with 19 bases separating them. This CDR3 comprises 16 residues. The CDR3 DNA sequence: TGTGCCAGCAGAGGGACTTCACGAACGGGGACAGATACGCAGTATTTT. This codes for CASRGTSRTGTDTQYF. The whole variable domain, remainder taken from reference TRBV28 and TRBJ2-3, is DVKVTQSSRYLVKRTGEKVFLECVQDMDHENMFWYRQDPGLGLRLIYFSYDVKMKEKGDIPEGYSVSREKKERFSLILESASTNQTSMYLCASRGTSRTGTDTQYFGPGTRLTVL.

V is TRBV11-3 and J is TRBJ1-1; D uncertain. The V end lost 1 base, the J end lost 4 bases, and 16 bases lay between the germline ends. CDR1 is SGHNT, CDR2 YENEEA, per germline. The CDR3 spans 16 residues. This chain's CDR3 is CASSLGGRFPITEAFF. CDR3 nucleotides: TGTGCCAGCAGCTTAGGCGGGAGGTTTCCTATCACTGAAGCTTTCTTT.

The chain joins TRBV6-8 to TRBJ2-3, with TRBD2 matching over 11 bases. The V segment lost 6 bases and the J segment 6 bases; nucleotides outside the gene matches: 8. This CDR3 has 15 amino acids. Germline CDR1 MNHGY, CDR2 SAAAGT. The chain's CDR3 is CASSAGTSGRDTQYF. In DNA form, the CDR3 reads TGTGCCAGCAGCGCGGGGACTAGCGGAAGGGATACGCAGTATTTT.

In its sample, this clone was seen a few times. V usage is TRBV11-3 and J usage is TRBJ2-2; D possibly corresponds to TRBD1 (6 bases). V was cut by 3 bases and J by 3 bases, with 8 bases left in between. CDR3 size: 14 residues. Looked up from germline, CDR1 is SGHNT and CDR2 is YENEEA. CDR3 residues: CASSFNRDTGELFF. CDR3 nucleotide sequence: TGTGCCAGCAGCTTTAACAGGGACACCGGGGAGCTGTTTTTT.

This clone is termed medium-sized (0.01 to 0.1%). The CDR3 sequence: CASSTSPSTYNEQFF. The CDR3 coding sequence is TGTGCCAGCAGCACCTCACCCTCCACCTACAATGAGCAGTTCTTC. This chain links TRBV11-3 with TRBJ2-1, with D uncertain. Trimming took 5 bases from V and 2 from J, leaving 13 bases between them. Germline-derived CDR1 and CDR2 are SGHNT and YENEEA. The CDR3 spans 15 residues. Together with reference TRBV11-3 and TRBJ2-1, the CDR3 gives the full variable domain: EAGVVQSPRYKIIEKKQPVAFWCNPISGHNTLYWYLQNLGQGPELLIRYENEEAVDDSQLPKDRFSAERLKGVDSTLKIQPAELGDSAVYLCASSTSPSTYNEQFFGPGTRLTVL.

By sample share, this clone is medium-sized. The chain links TRBV9 to TRBJ2-7; D unresolved. Germline CDR1 and CDR2: SGDLS and YYNGEE. V lost 0 bases to trimming and J lost 3 bases, with 10 bases between them. The CDR3 spans 14 residues. The CDR3 here is CASSVEGSHYEQYF. CDR3 in DNA: TGTGCCAGCAGCGTAGAGGGTTCTCACTACGAGCAGTACTTC.

V gene TRBV28 combines with J gene TRBJ2-1; possibly TRBD2 for D (6 bases). CDR3 length: 16 amino acids. The V end lost 4 bases, the J end lost 10 bases, and 23 bases lay between the germline ends. Germline CDR1 MDHEN, CDR2 SYDVKM. CDR3 nucleotide sequence: TGTGCCAGCAGTTATACCGGGACTGCCACGTCCTCGGAGCAGTTCTTC. As protein: CASSYTGTATSSEQFF.

This chain links TRBV19 with TRBJ1-5; tentative D call: TRBD1 (5 bases). The CDR3 has 15 amino acids. CDR1 is LNHDA and CDR2 is SQIVND in the germline V gene (reference sequence). V was trimmed by 6 bases and J by 6 bases, leaving 18 bases between them. The CDR3 nucleotides are TGTGCCAGTAGACGCCCGGATTGGGGCGGTCAGCCCCAGCATTTT. Its translation is CASRRPDWGGQPQHF.

This clone was seen more than once but under ten times. The genes are TRBV28 and TRBJ1-1; perhaps TRBD1 as D (5 bases). Germline CDR1 is MDHEN and CDR2 is SYDVKM. The CDR3 is made up of 15 amino acids. The V end was cut by 5 bases, the J end by 1 base, with 14 bases between. The CDR3, as DNA: TGTGCCAGCAGTATCCGAAGGGGCTCGAACACTGAAGCTTTCTTT. It specifies CASSIRRGSNTEAFF.

In its sample, this clone was seen a few times. V usage is TRBV10-3 and J usage is TRBJ1-5; D uncertain. The V gene's germline CDR1 is ENHRY and CDR2 SYGVKD. Trimming removed 10 bases at V and 0 bases at J, with 10 bases between. This CDR3 region has 13 residues. CDR3 amino acids: CASGPVSNQPQHF. In nucleotides, the CDR3 is TGTGCCAGCGGACCGGTTAGCAATCAGCCCCAGCATTTT.

This clone was observed a few times. The rearrangement uses TRBV11-3 and TRBJ1-1; the D gene is possibly TRBD1 (5 bases). Deletions cut 7 bases from V and 2 bases from J, with 17 bases between. This CDR3 is built from 15 residues. Germline CDR1 is SGHNT and CDR2 is YENEEA. CDR3 in amino acids: CASKVGQGRNTEAFF. The CDR3 region has the DNA TGTGCCAGCAAAGTCGGGCAGGGCCGCAACACTGAAGCTTTCTTT.

This chain connects TRBV6-8 to TRBJ2-5; D not resolved. With 2 bases removed from V and 1 base from J, the gap between germline ends came to 5 bases. This CDR3 region has 13 residues. The germline V gene encodes CDR1 MNHGY and CDR2 SAAAGT. CDR3 DNA: TGTGCCAGCAGTTACGCCTTCCAAGAGACCCAGTACTTC. Protein product: CASSYAFQETQYF.

By its share, this clone is large. The chain recombines TRBV6-8 with TRBJ1-4; perhaps TRBD1 as D (5 bases). V gave up 5 bases and J gave up 10 bases, with 17 bases separating them. The CDR3 is 14 amino acids. CDR1 MNHGY and CDR2 SAAAGT come from the germline V gene. Written as DNA, the CDR3 is TGTGCCAGCAGTCCCTTCGGGACGGGGTCAAAACTGTTTTTT. Its protein product is CASSPFGTGSKLFF.

This clone appeared a single time. The chain recombines TRBV18 with TRBJ1-2; maybe TRBD1 (6 bases). V gave up 4 bases and J gave up 7 bases, with 13 bases separating them. The CDR3 has 13 amino acids. Germline CDR1 and CDR2: KGHSH and LQKENI. CDR3 in DNA: TGTGCCAGCTCACGGGGGGGCGACGGTGGCTACACCTTC. It codes for CASSRGGDGGYTF.